This TCR beta chain was found in a study of T cells in Graves' hyperthyroidism and ophthalmopathy. With V trimmed by 4 bases and J by 2 bases, 12 bases remained unmatched. The CDR3 sequence is 17 residues long. The germline V gene encodes CDR1 SEHNR and CDR2 FQNEAQ (reference sequence). Using RNA transcripts as the source, TCR beta CDR3 regions were amplified. When the TCR CDR3 underwent first-round RT-PCR, the HTBI primer set was used. From the multiplex PCR reads, TCRdb called clonotypes with MiXCR, one entry per CDR3 protein. The sample carries hundreds of thousands of distinct CDR3 sequences, about two fifths recorded once. Not enrolled were patients with uncontrolled infection, other autoimmune disease, pregnancy or lactation.

The sample taken for sequencing was blood. This sequence joins TRBV7-9 and TRBJ2-7, with 9 bases matching TRBD1. This TCR derives from a man aged 18-30 years with Graves' hyperthyroidism. CDR3: CASSSGSGTGLPYEQYF. As DNA, the CDR3 is TGTGCCAGCAGCTCCGGCTCCGGGACAGGGCTTCCCTACGAGCAGTACTTC.